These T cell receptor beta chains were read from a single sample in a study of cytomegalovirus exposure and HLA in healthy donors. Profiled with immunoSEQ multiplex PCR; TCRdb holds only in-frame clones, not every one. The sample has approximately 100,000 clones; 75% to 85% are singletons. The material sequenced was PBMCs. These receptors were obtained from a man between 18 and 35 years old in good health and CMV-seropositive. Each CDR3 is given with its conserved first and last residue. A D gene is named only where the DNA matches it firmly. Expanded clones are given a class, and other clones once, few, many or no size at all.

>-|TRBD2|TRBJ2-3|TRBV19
TGTGCCAGTAGCGCGTTGGGAACTAGCGCGGGGATATTAGATACGCAGTATTTT
CASSALGTSAGILDTQYF
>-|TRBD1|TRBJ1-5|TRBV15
TGTGCCACCAGCAGACAGACAGGGGGCAATCAGCCCCAGCATTTT
CATSRQTGGNQPQHF
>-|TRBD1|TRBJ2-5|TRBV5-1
TGCGCCAGCAGCGACCTGGACAGGCAAGAGACCCAGTACTTC
CASSDLDRQETQYF
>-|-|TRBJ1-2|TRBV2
TGTGCCAGCAAGCAGGGGTATGGCTACACCTTC
CASKQGYGYTF
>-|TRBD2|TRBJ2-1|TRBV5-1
TGCGCCAGCAGCGAAACCGGGACTAGCGACAATGAGCAGTTCTTC
CASSETGTSDNEQFF
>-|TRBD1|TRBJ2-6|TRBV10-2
TGCGCCAGCAGACACGACAGGGGGCGGTCTGGGGCCAACGTCCTGACTTTC
CASRHDRGRSGANVLTF
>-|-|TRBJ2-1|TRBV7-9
TGTGCCAGCAGCTTAAGGGACAGAGGGACTCACTACAATGAGCAGTTCTTC
CASSLRDRGTHYNEQFF
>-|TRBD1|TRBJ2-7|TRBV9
TGTGCCAGCAGCGAACGGACAGGAGACTACGAGCAGTACTTC
CASSERTGDYEQYF
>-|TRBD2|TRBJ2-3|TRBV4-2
TGTGCCAGCAGCCAAGGTCAGGCTAGCGGGGGCCTCGCTAGAAAAGATACGCAGTATTTT
CASSQGQASGGLARKDTQYF
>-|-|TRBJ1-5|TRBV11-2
TGTGCCAGCAGCTCCCGGGCCAGGGATAGCAATCAGCCCCAGCATTTT
CASSSRARDSNQPQHF
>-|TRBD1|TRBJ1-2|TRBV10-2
TGCGCCAGCAGTGCCGACAGGGCGCACTATGGCTACACCTTC
CASSADRAHYGYTF
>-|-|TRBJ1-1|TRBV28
TGTGCCAGCAGTTTAAGTCTGGACCAGACAGCACGTGAGAACACTGAAGCTTTCTTT
CASSLSLDQTARENTEAFF
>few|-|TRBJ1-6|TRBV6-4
TGTGCCAGCAGTGTAGAAGCCGGGACAAATTCACCCCTCCACTTT
CASSVEAGTNSPLHF
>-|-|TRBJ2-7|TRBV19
TGTGCCAGTAGTCCCCCGGGGGGCTCCTCCTACGAGCAGTACTTC
CASSPPGGSSYEQYF
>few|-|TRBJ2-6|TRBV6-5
TGTGCCAGCAGACAAACAGGGACTGGGGCCAACGTCCTGACTTTC
CASRQTGTGANVLTF
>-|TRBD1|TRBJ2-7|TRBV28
TGTGCCAGCAGTCAGGGACAGCTAGTCTACTACGAGCAGTACTTC
CASSQGQLVYYEQYF
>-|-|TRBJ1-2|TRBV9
TGTGCCAGCAGCGTAACAGGGACCGGCTACACCTTC
CASSVTGTGYTF
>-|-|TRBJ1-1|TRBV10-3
TGTGCCGTAGGGGAAGGGGCGCGGTCTGAAGCTTTCTTT
CAVGEGARSEAFF
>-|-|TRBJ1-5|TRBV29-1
TGCAGCGTTGGACGGGACAATCAGCCCCAGCATTTT
CSVGRDNQPQHF
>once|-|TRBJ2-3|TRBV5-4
TGTGCCAGCAGCCCTCCTACAGGGGGGGCCCCAGATACGCAGTATTTT
CASSPPTGGAPDTQYF
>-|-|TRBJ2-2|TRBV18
TGTGCCAGCTCACCACGGACAGACACCGGGGAGCTGTTTTTT
CASSPRTDTGELFF
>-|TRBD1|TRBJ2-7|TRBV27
TGTGCCAGCAGTTTTGGGGACAGGGGTTCCTACGAGCAGTACTTC
CASSFGDRGSYEQYF
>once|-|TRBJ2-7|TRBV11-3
TGTGCCAGCAGCTTAGCAAACTCCTACGAGCAGTACTTC
CASSLANSYEQYF
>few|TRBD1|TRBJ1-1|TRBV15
TGTGCCACCAGCACCTCAACAGGGGAAAAAGTCACTGAAGCTTTCTTT
CATSTSTGEKVTEAFF
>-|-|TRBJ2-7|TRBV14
TGTGCCAGCAGCCAAGATAGGGGTCGGGCCGTCTACGGGCAGTACTTC
CASSQDRGRAVYGQYF
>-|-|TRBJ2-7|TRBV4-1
TGCGCCAGCAGCCAAGCGGCCATAACGGGACTGACCTACGAGCAGTACTTC
CASSQAAITGLTYEQYF
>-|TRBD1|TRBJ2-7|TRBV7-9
TGTGCCAGCAGCCACCCTGACAGGGACGACGAGCAGTACTTC
CASSHPDRDDEQYF
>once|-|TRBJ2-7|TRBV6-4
TGTGCCATCCACACAGGCGGCAGGGCACACCACGAGCAGTACTTC
CAIHTGGRAHHEQYF
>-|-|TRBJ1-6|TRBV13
TGTGCCAGCAGCTTAGGGCTGCCCAGCTCCTATAATTCACCCCTCCACTTT
CASSLGLPSSYNSPLHF
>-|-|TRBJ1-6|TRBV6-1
TGTGCCAGCAGTGCTAGGAAATATAATTCACCCCTCCACTTT
CASSARKYNSPLHF
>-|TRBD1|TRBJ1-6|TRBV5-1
TGCGCCAGCAGCTTGGGACAGGGAGCTTCACCCCTCCACTTT
CASSLGQGASPLHF
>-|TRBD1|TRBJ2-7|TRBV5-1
TGCGCCAGCAGCGGTCAAGCGACAGGGGGCTTGGACGAGCAGTACTTC
CASSGQATGGLDEQYF
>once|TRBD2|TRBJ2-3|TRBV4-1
TGCGCCAGCAGCCCCCTTGGACTAGCGGGGGTAGATACGCAGTATTTT
CASSPLGLAGVDTQYF
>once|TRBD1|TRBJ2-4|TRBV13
TGTGCCAGCAGCTTACCTGGGACAGGGGTAGCCAAAAACATTCAGTACTTC
CASSLPGTGVAKNIQYF
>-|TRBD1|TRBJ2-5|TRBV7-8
TGTGCCAGCAGCCACGCCCGACAGGGTTTCGTTATTGAGACCCAGTACTTC
CASSHARQGFVIETQYF
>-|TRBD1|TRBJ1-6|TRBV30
TGTGCCTGGAGTGTACGGGGTCAGGGGGACTCTTCACCCCTCCACTTT
CAWSVRGQGDSSPLHF
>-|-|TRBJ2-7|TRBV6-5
TGTGCCAGCAGTTACGACAGATACGAGCAGTACTTC
CASSYDRYEQYF
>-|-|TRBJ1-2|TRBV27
TGTGCCAGCAGTTTGGGGGGTGGTGACTATGGCTACACCTTC
CASSLGGGDYGYTF
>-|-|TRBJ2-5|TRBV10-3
TGTGCCATCAGTGAGATTAGAACCGAGGGGGAGCAGTACTTC
CAISEIRTEGEQYF
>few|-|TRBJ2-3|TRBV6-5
TGTGCCAGCAGGGGGGCCGGAAGAGATACGCAGTATTTT
CASRGAGRDTQYF
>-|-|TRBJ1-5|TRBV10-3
TGTGCCATCAGTGGGGGCAGTAACAATCAGCCCCAGCATTTT
CAISGGSNNQPQHF
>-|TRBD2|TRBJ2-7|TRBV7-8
TGTGCCAGCAGCTTAGGGAGCCGGGTCAGGCGGGGGGGCAACTACGAGCAGTACTTC
CASSLGSRVRRGGNYEQYF
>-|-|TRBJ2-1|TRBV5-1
TGCGCCAGCAGCTTGGTAGCAGGGCGACGGGTTGAGCAGTTCTTC
CASSLVAGRRVEQFF
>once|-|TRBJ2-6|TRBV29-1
TGCAGCGTTGATGGCGGGGGGGCCAACGTCCTGACTTTC
CSVDGGGANVLTF
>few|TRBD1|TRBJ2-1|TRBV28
TGTGCCAGCAGTTTAGCACAGGGGGCGGACAATGAGCAGTTCTTC
CASSLAQGADNEQFF
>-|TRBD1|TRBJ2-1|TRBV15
TGTGCCACCAGCAGTCACACAGGGGAATCCTACAATGAGCAGTTCTTC
CATSSHTGESYNEQFF
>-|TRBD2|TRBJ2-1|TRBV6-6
TGTGCCAGCAGAATAGCGGGGGGCACTCTGTTCTTC
CASRIAGGTLFF
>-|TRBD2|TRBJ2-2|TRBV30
TGTGCCTGCAACAGTCTAGCGGTCGGGGAGCTGTTTTTT
CACNSLAVGELFF
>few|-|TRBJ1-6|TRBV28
TGTGCCAGCAGCGGACAAACTAATTCACCCCTCCACTTT
CASSGQTNSPLHF
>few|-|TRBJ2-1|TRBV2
TGTGCCAGCAGTGAACAGGGAACCTACAATGAGCAGTTCTTC
CASSEQGTYNEQFF
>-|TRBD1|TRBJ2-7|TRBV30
TGTGCCTGGAACACGGGACAGGGGTATCGCGAGCAGTACTTC
CAWNTGQGYREQYF
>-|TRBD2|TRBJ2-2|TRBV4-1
TGCGCCAGCAGCCAGAACGAGCGGGGATCCGGGGAGCTGTTTTTT
CASSQNERGSGELFF
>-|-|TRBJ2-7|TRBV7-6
TGTGCCAGCAGCCCAGCGGGTAGCCTGGAGCAGTACTTC
CASSPAGSLEQYF
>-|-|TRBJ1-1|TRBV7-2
TGTGCCAGCAGCCCAGCCGGGGGGGTTAACACTGAAGCTTTCTTT
CASSPAGGVNTEAFF
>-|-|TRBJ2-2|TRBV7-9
TGTGCCAGCAGCCTCAACCGGGATCGTAACGGGGAGCTGTTTTTT
CASSLNRDRNGELFF